Sequencing of this T cell receptor beta chain was carried out in a study of blood T cell repertoires in COVID-19. In the study overall: Sources were T cells, B-cell-depleted T cells, or PBMCs; the material itself was cDNA or gDNA.

In the authors' workflow: Quantification of nucleated cells was approximated via reference gene primer amplification. Clones were read by immunoSEQ multiplex PCR, and TCRdb kept only the in-frame ones, dropping some. That table gives V, J and clone size, and the DNA gave D and trimming. The data contain around 180,000 clones, 86% of them seen just once; the ten biggest clones take up roughly 20%. The ends were cut back, 4 bases at V and 5 bases at J, with 9 bases in the middle. Per germline, CDR1 SNHLY and CDR2 FYNNEI. The CDR3 sequence is 13 residues long. The origin of this receptor is a man between 65 and 79 years old with active or convalescent COVID-19. The V gene is TRBV2, the J gene TRBJ2-1; D gene ambiguous. The sample was peripheral blood. CDR3 residues: CASSGRRNNEQFF. CDR3 coding DNA: TGTGCCAGCAGTGGGCGGCGGAACAATGAGCAGTTCTTC.